This T cell receptor (beta chain) was observed in a study of blood T cell repertoires in COVID-19 (dated by TCRdb to 2018 to 2021). Study-level background: The collaborator samples originated in the United States, Italy and Spain and spanned the acute and convalescent phases of COVID-19. The material from the prospective study consisted of cDNA or gDNA derived from T cells, B-cell-depleted T cells, or PBMCs. Deeply sampled blood TCRbeta repertoires from subjects exposed to, actively infected with, or recovered from COVID-19 were included in the dataset. A freely available public database, intended as a resource for researchers studying the immune response to SARS-CoV-2, is where the repertoires were released. Samples came from the ongoing ImmuneRACE study (first 160 participants) plus 1,254 subjects from 6 global collaborators. Sample metadata almost always included a de-identified subject ID, COVID-19 status, age in years and sex. HLA class I and class II types, where available, came from metadata supplied by the sample provider rather than from assay-based typing. Overall study outcomes, separate from this receptor: The amount of clinical and demographic metadata varied by source and participant and was provided uncurated.

TCRbeta CDR3 regions were amplified from genomic DNA by means of the immunoSEQ Assay, a bias-controlled multiplex PCR. On the authors' methods: Within the assay, amplification of reference gene primers was used to estimate how many nucleated cells each sample contained. To quantify the absolute abundance of each unique TCRbeta CDR3 rearrangement, sequence reads were collapsed and filtered. For each sample, productive Simpson clonality was calculated by taking the square root of Simpson's diversity index across productive rearrangements. Here the immuneACCESS table is served through TCRdb, limited to in-frame sequences with V and J called. Missing clones are a known gap in these copies; in checked studies unresolved V genes cover under half, and the rest lacks a known reason. V and J calls and clone size are given by that table; D and trimming were obtained from the DNA. The sample includes under 300,000 clones, with over 75% observed a single time. In total, the top ten clones hold about 3.4% of the sample.

In the prospective study, participants were roughly 18 to 90 years old, resided in 25 or so geographic areas of the United States, and were enrolled through a virtual design. In the prospective study, cohorts were assigned on the basis of participant-reported clinical history obtained from a screening survey and a study questionnaire. Exposed participants had been in contact, within 2 weeks of entering the study, with a person who had a PCR-confirmed or clinician-diagnosed case of COVID-19. In the prospective study, mobile phlebotomists collected whole blood, serum and a nasopharyngeal or oropharyngeal swab from each participant. Prospective study participants could optionally give additional blood draws and questionnaires over an approximately 2-month period. Prospective study blood samples were shipped either frozen or at room temperature before DNA extraction. On this clone: Its specific antigen is unknown. Base qualities are missing; no much larger clone stands one base away.

Deletion took 4 bases off V and 6 bases off J, with a span of 4 bases between the germline ends. The CDR3 has 10 amino acids, counting the end cysteine and valine. The kept DNA is CDR3 alone, 30 bases in frame from the first base. In the germline V gene, CDR1 corresponds to LGHNA and CDR2 to YSLEER. This receptor was identified in a woman in her 40s who had been exposed to COVID-19. Sequencing used PBMCs or T cells enriched from blood (not recorded which). This chain joins TRBV4-3 to TRBJ2-7; the D gene remains uncertain. The base sequence is TGCGCCAGCAGCCTCGGCGAGCAGTACGTC. Translated, this is CASSLGEQYV.